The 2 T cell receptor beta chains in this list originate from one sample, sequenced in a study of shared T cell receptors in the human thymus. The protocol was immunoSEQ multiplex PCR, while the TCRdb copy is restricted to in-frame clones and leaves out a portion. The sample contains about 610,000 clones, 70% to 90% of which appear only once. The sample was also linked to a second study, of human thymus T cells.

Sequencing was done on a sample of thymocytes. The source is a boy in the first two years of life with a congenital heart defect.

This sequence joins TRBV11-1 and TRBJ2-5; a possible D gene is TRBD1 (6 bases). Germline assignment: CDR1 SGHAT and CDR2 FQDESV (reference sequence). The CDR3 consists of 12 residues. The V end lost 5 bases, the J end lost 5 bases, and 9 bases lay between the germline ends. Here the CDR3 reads CASSRGSETQYF. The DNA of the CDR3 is TGTGCCAGCAGCAGGGGGTCGGAGACCCAGTACTTC.

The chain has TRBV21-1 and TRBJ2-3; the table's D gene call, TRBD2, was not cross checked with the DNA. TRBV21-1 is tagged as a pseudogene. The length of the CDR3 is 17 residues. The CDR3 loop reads CASSPGVSGRYTDTQYF. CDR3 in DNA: TGTGCCAGCAGTCCCGGTGTTAGCGGGAGGTACACAGATACGCAGTATTTT.